This TCR beta chain was retrieved from a study of beta chain features in type 1 diabetes. At the level of the study: The study found patients and healthy donors alike in age, gender and cell yields.

Of note for this clone: Its specificity is not known.

CD4+ naive, central memory, regulatory and stem cell-like memory subsets were isolated by sorting on CD45RO/CCR7/CD25/CD127/CD95/CD27. CDR3 length: 14 residues. V shed 5 bases and J shed 0 bases, with 12 bases lying between them. Germline V gene data show CDR1 as SGHDT and CDR2 as YYEEEE. Sequencing targeted expressed TCRB transcripts, as all isolated RNA had been reverse transcribed. The table came from immunoSEQ multiplex PCR; TCRdb's copy has only in-frame clones and leaves some out. Of some 700,000 clones listed, under 15% were seen once; the top ten hold approximately 0.021%. Study observations and caveats: Amplification by PCR could prefer shorter templates, with the same effect in patients and controls. Significant though moderate, a shortening of TCRB CDR3s appeared in all four CD4+ subsets of Type 1 diabetes patients.

This chain uses TRBV5-6 with TRBJ2-7; weak D call: TRBD2 (5 bases). The receptor was isolated from a man younger than 35 with type 1 diabetes. What was sequenced was naive CD4+ T cells from blood. Here the CDR3 reads CASSLRASSYEQYF. The CDR3, as DNA: TGTGCCAGCAGTCTGCGGGCGAGCTCCTACGAGCAGTACTTC.